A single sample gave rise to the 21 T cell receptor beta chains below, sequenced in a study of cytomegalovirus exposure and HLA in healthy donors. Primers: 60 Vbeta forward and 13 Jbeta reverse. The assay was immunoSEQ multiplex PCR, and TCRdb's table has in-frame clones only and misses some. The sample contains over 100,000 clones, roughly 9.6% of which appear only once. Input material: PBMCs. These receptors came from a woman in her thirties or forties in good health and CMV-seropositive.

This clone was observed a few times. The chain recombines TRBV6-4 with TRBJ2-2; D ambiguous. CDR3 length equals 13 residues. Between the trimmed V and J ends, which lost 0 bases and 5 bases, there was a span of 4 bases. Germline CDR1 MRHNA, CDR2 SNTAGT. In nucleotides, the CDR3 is TGTGCCAGCAGTGACTCGGAGACCGGGGAGCTGTTTTTT. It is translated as CASSDSETGELFF.

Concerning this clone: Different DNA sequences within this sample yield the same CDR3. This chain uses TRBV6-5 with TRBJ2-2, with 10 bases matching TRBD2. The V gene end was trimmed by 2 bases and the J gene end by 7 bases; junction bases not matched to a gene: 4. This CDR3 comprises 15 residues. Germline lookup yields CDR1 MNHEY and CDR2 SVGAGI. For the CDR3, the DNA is TGTGCCAGCAGTTACCAGCGGGGGGGTGTCGGGGAGCTGTTTTTT. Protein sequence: CASSYQRGGVGELFF.

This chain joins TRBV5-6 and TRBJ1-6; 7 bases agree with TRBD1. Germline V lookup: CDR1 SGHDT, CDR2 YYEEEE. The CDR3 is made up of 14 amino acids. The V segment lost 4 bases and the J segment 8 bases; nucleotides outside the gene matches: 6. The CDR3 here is CASSRDRGHSPLHF. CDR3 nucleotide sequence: TGTGCCAGCAGCCGGGACAGAGGTCATTCACCCCTCCACTTT.

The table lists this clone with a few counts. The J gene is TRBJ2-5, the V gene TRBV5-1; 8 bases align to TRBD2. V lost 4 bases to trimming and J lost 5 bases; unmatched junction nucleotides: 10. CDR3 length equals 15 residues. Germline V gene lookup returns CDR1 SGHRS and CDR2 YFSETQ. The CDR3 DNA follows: TGCGCCAGCAGCCCGCGACTAGCGAGTCAGGAGACCCAGTACTTC. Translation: CASSPRLASQETQYF.

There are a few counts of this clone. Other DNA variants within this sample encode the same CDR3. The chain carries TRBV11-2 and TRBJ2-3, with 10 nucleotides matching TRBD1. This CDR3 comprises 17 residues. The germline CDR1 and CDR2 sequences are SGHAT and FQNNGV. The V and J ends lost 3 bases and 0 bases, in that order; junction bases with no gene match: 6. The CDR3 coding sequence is TGTGCCAGCAGCTTGACAGGGGGCGCAGGTAGCACAGATACGCAGTATTTT. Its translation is CASSLTGGAGSTDTQYF. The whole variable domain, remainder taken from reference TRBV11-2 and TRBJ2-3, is EAGVAQSPRYKIIEKRQSVAFWCNPISGHATLYWYQQILGQGPKLLIQFQNNGVVDDSQLPKDRFSAERLKGVDSTLKIQPAKLEDSAVYLCASSLTGGAGSTDTQYFGPGTRLTVL.

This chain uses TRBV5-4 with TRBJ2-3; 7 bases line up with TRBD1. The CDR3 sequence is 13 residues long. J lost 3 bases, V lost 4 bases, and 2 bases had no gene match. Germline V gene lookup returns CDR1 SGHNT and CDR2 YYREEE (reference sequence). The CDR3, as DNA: TGTGCCAGCAGCATGACAGGGACAGATACGCAGTATTTT. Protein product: CASSMTGTDTQYF.

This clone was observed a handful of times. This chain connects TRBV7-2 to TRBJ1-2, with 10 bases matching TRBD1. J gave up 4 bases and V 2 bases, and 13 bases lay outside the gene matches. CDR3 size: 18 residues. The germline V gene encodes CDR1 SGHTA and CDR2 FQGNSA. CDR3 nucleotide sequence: TGTGCCAGCAGCTTATACCCCACCAGGGACAGGGGAGGCTATGGCTACACCTTC. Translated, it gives CASSLYPTRDRGGYGYTF.

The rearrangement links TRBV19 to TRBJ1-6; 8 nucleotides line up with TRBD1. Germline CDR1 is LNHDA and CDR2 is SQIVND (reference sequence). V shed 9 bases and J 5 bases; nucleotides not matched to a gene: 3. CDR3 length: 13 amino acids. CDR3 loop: CASRTGNNSPLHF. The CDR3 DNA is TGTGCCAGCCGGACAGGGAATAATTCACCCCTCCACTTT. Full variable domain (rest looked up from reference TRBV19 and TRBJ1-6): DGGITQSPKYLFRKEGQNVTLSCEQNLNHDAMYWYRQDPGQGLRLIYYSQIVNDFQKGDIAEGYSVSREKKESFPLTVTSAQKNPTAFYLCASRTGNNSPLHFGNGTRLTVT.

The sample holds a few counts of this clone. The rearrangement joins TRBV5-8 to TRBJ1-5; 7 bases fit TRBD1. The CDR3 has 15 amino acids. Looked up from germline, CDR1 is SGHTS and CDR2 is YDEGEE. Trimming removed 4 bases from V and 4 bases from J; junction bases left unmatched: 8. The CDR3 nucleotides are TGTGCCAGCAGCCGGGAAGGGGGCAGGAATCAGCCCCAGCATTTT. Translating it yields CASSREGGRNQPQHF.

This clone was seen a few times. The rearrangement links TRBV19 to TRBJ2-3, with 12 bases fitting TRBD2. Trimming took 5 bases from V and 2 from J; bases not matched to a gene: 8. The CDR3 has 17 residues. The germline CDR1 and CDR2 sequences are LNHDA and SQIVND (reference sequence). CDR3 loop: CASSVSASGGVTDTQYF. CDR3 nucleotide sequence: TGTGCCAGTAGTGTGTCTGCTAGCGGGGGGGTCACAGATACGCAGTATTTT. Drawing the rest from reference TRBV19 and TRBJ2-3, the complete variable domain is DGGITQSPKYLFRKEGQNVTLSCEQNLNHDAMYWYRQDPGQGLRLIYYSQIVNDFQKGDIAEGYSVSREKKESFPLTVTSAQKNPTAFYLCASSVSASGGVTDTQYFGPGTRLTVL.

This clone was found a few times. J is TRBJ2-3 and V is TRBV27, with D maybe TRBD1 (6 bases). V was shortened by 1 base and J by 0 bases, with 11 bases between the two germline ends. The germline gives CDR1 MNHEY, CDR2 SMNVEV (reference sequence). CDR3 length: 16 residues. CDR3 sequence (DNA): TGTGCCAGCAGTTTATGGCCAGGGGAAAGCACAGATACGCAGTATTTT. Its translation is CASSLWPGESTDTQYF.

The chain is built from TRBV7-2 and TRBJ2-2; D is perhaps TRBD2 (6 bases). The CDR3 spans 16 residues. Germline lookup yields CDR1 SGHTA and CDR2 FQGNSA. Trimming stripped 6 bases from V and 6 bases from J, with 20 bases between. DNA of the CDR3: TGTGCCAGCAGACCCCCGGCGGCTAGCGAGTCCGGGGAGCTGTTTTTT. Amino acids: CASRPPAASESGELFF.

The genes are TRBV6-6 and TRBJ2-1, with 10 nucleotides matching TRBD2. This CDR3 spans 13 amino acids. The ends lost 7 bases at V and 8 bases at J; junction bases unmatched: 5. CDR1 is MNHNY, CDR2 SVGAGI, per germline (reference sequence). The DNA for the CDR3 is TGTGCCAGCATGCTAGCGGGGGTCGATGAGCAGTTCTTC. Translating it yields CASMLAGVDEQFF.

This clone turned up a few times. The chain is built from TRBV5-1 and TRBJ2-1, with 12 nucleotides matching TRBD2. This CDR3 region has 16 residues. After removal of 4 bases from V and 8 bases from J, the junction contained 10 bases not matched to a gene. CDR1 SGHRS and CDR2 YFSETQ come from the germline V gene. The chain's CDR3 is CASSRTLAGGSYEQFF. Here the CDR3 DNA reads TGCGCCAGCAGCCGCACACTAGCGGGGGGCTCTTATGAGCAGTTCTTC.

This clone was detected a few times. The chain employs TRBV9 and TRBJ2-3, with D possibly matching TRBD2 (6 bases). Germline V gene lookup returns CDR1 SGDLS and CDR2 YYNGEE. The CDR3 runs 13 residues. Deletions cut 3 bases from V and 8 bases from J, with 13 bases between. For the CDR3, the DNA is TGTGCCAGCAGCGCCGGGACTGAGACTACGCAGTATTTT. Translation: CASSAGTETTQYF.

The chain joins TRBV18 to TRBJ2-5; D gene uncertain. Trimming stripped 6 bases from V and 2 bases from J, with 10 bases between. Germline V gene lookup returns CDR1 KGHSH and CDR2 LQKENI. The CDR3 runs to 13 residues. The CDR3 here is CASSPDIQETQYF. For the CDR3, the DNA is TGTGCCAGCTCGCCTGACATACAAGAGACCCAGTACTTC.

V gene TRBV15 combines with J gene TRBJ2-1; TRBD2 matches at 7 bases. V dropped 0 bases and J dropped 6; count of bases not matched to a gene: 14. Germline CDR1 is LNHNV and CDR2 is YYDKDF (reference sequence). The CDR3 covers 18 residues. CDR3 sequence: CATSRDLSEGGFGNEQFF. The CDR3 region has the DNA TGTGCCACCAGCAGAGATCTCAGCGAGGGAGGGTTTGGCAATGAGCAGTTCTTC.

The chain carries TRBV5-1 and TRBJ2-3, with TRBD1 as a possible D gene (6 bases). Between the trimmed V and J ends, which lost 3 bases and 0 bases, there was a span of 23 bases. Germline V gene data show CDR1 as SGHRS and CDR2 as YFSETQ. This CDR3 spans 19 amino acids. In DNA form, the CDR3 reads TGCGCCAGCAGCTCAAAGCAGGGGCCCGGGTACTCTAGCACAGATACGCAGTATTTT. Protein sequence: CASSSKQGPGYSSTDTQYF.

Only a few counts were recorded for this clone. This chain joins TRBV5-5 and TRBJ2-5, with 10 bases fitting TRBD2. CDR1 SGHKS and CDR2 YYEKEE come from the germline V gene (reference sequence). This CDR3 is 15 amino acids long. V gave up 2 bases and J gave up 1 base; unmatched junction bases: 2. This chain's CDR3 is CASSFSGGTQETQYF. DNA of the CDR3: TGTGCCAGCAGCTTTAGCGGGGGGACCCAAGAGACCCAGTACTTC.

The CDR3 coding sequence is TGTGCCAGTAGTCGCCCGGCGGGTAGCACAGATACGCAGTATTTT. Translated, it gives CASSRPAGSTDTQYF. The chain joins TRBV19 to TRBJ2-3; a weak D match, TRBD2 (5 bases). V lost 5 bases and J 0 bases, leaving 12 bases between the germline ends. This CDR3 is 15 amino acids long. Germline CDR1 is LNHDA and CDR2 is SQIVND (reference sequence).

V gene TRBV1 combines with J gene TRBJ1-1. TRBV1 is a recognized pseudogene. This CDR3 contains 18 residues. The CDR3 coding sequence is TGCACCAGCAGCCCGGGAATAGCGCAGGCAGCCCTGAACACTGAAGCTTTCTTT. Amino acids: CTSSPGIAQAALNTEAFF.